These 17 T cell receptor beta chains were sequenced from one sample in a study of molecular identifiers for immune sequencing clone quantification. TCRdb re-derived calls from the PCR reads in MiXCR, one entry per CDR3 protein. The data contain fewer than 45,000 distinct CDR3 sequences, 24% of them singletons. The sample taken for sequencing was naive CD8+ T cells from blood, with Jurkat cell RNA spiked in. Noted subset: FACS-sorted CD8+CD4-CCR7+CD45RA+ naive T cells. The source of these receptors is a human donor in good health. Some libraries in this study had Jurkat cell RNA spiked in.

The chain is built from TRBV2 and TRBJ1-1; D might be TRBD1 (6 bases). This CDR3 has 16 residues. The germline V and J ends were trimmed by 3 bases and 0 bases, with 14 bases remaining between them. Per germline, CDR1 SNHLY and CDR2 FYNNEI. The CDR3 sequence is CASSEPTGKMNTEAFF. CDR3 bases: TGTGCCAGCAGTGAGCCGACAGGCAAGATGAACACTGAAGCTTTCTTT.

This clonotype was counted at least ten times. This chain links TRBV6-2 or TRBV6-3 with TRBJ2-2, with 7 positions matching TRBD1. Germline CDR1 and CDR2: MNHEY and SVGEGT. Unmatched junction bases numbered 13, after V lost 6 bases and J lost 6 bases. CDR3 length: 16 residues. The CDR3 nucleotides read TGTGCCAGCAGCGCTCGGACAGGATTGATCTCCGGGGAGCTGTTTTTT. Translation: CASSARTGLISGELFF.

This clonotype was recorded a few times. A much larger clone lies one base from this, so it may be a read error. The chain uses TRBV4-1 and TRBJ2-3; D is uncertain. Germline values: CDR1 MGHRA, CDR2 YSYEKL. This CDR3 region has 14 residues. With 2 bases removed from V and 4 bases from J, the gap between germline ends came to 10 bases. The CDR3 DNA follows: TGCGCCAGCAGCCAAAAATGGGCCTCAGATACGCAGTATTTT. The encoded protein is CASSQKWASDTQYF.

This clonotype appeared a few times. This chain links TRBV27 with TRBJ1-5, with a possible D match to TRBD1 (5 bases). The V end lost 3 bases, the J end lost 6 bases, and 9 bases lay between the germline ends. Looked up from germline, CDR1 is MNHEY and CDR2 is SMNVEV (reference sequence). The length of the CDR3 is 13 residues. CDR3 bases: TGTGCCAGCAGTTTGGGGGAGGGTCAGCCCCAGCATTTT. Protein product: CASSLGEGQPQHF.

This clonotype came up a few times. It may be a read error: a sequence one base away is much more abundant. The chain employs TRBV19 and TRBJ2-7; D remains ambiguous. There are 13 residues in the CDR3. CDR1 and CDR2 from the germline V gene are LNHDA and SQIVND (reference sequence). Trimming took off 3 bases at V and 6 bases at J, with 12 bases between the two ends. The CDR3 loop reads CASSMPGAAEQYF. The CDR3 region has the DNA TGTGCCAGTAGTATGCCAGGTGCAGCCGAGCAGTACTTC.

This clonotype was picked up many times. This sequence joins TRBV30 and TRBJ2-7, with D possibly being TRBD2 (5 bases). Trimming left V 3 bases short and J 1 base short, with 19 bases between. The CDR3 is 16 amino acids. Germline CDR1 is GTSNPN and CDR2 is SVGIG (reference sequence). DNA for the CDR3: TGTGCCTGGAGCTCCCCCAACACGGGCGGGTCCTACGAGCAGTACTTC. Translation gives CAWSSPNTGGSYEQYF.

In its sample, this clonotype was seen many times. The V call is TRBV11-2, the J call TRBJ2-1; 7 bases are shared with TRBD2. The junction had 0 bases not matched to a gene; V was cut back by 1 base and J by 0 bases. The CDR3 covers 15 residues. Germline V gene lookup returns CDR1 SGHAT and CDR2 FQNNGV. The CDR3 region is CASSLGTSSYNEQFF. Here the CDR3 DNA reads TGTGCCAGCAGCTTAGGGACTAGCTCCTACAATGAGCAGTTCTTC.

The gene calls are TRBV12-3 or TRBV12-4 and TRBJ1-1, with D perhaps matching TRBD1 (5 bases). V was pared by 5 bases and J by 4 bases, with 26 bases between. The CDR3 has 18 amino acids. CDR3 in DNA: TGTGCCAGCAGTCCAGCTCAAAAGACAGAGCTTTCGGGCACTGAAGCTTTCTTT. It yields the protein CASSPAQKTELSGTEAFF.

At least ten counts were recorded for this clonotype. V is TRBV20-1 and J is TRBJ1-5, with 8 bases fitting TRBD1. The V gene's germline CDR1 is DFQATT and CDR2 SNEGSKA (reference sequence). The CDR3 runs 13 residues. V gave up 0 bases and J gave up 6 bases; unmatched junction bases: 1. In nucleotides, the CDR3 is TGCAGTGCTAGAGAAGACAGGGGTCAGCCCCAGCATTTT. Translating gives CSAREDRGQPQHF.

This clonotype has a count of ten or more. The rearrangement uses TRBV29-1 and TRBJ2-1, with 8 bases matching TRBD2. CDR3 length: 13 residues. V was clipped by 4 bases and J by 3 bases; unmatched bases: 2. In germline, CDR1 is SQVTM, CDR2 ANQGSEA. The DNA of the CDR3 is TGCAGCGTTGTTCTAGCGGGCTACAATGAGCAGTTCTTC. Encoded protein: CSVVLAGYNEQFF.

This chain uses TRBV14 with TRBJ2-7, with 7 bases that match TRBD1. CDR1 and CDR2 from the germline V gene are SGHDN and FVKESK. The CDR3 is 14 amino acids. V was clipped by 4 bases and J by 2 bases; unmatched bases: 5. CDR3 protein: CASSPQGSPYEQYF. Here the CDR3 DNA reads TGTGCCAGCAGCCCACAGGGGAGCCCCTACGAGCAGTACTTC.

Concerning this clonotype: Possible read error: a much larger clone is one base away. The rearrangement uses TRBV10-3 and TRBJ2-7, with D hard to call. The CDR3 loop spans 12 amino acids. Per germline, CDR1 ENHRY and CDR2 SYGVKD. Trimming took 0 bases from V and 6 from J, leaving 6 bases between them. CDR3 in amino acids: CAISESSIEQYF. The CDR3, as DNA: TGTGCCATCAGTGAGTCCAGTATCGAGCAGTACTTC.

This clonotype was recorded a few times. Just one base apart from a much larger clone, this may be a read error. The gene calls are TRBV5-1 and TRBJ2-2, with 8 nucleotides matching TRBD2. Unmatched junction bases numbered 25, after V lost 0 bases and J lost 3 bases. This CDR3 has 23 amino acids. Germline V gene data show CDR1 as SGHRS and CDR2 as YFSETQ. CDR3: CASSLAVLGAGESIFKDTGELFF. For the CDR3, the DNA is TGCGCCAGCAGCTTGGCCGTATTGGGAGCGGGAGAGTCTATATTCAAGGACACCGGGGAGCTGTTTTTT.

This clonotype came up many times. V is TRBV30 and J is TRBJ2-1, with TRBD2 matching over 10 bases. Per germline, CDR1 GTSNPN and CDR2 SVGIG (reference sequence). V lost 0 bases and J lost 10; bases outside the gene matches: 0. The CDR3 runs 12 residues. The CDR3 protein is CAWSVLAGEQFF. The CDR3 bases are TGTGCCTGGAGTGTACTAGCGGGAGAGCAGTTCTTC.

This clonotype has at least ten counts. The chain carries TRBV28 and TRBJ2-1; the match to TRBD2 covers 9 bases. Trimming removed 7 bases from V and 4 bases from J; junction bases left unmatched: 8. From germline, CDR1 is MDHEN and CDR2 SYDVKM. The CDR3 runs to 15 residues. The chain's CDR3 is CASTLRLAGYNEQFF. The CDR3 nucleotides read TGTGCCAGCACCCTGCGGCTAGCGGGATACAATGAGCAGTTCTTC.

This clonotype came up many times. The chain combines TRBV12-3 or TRBV12-4 with TRBJ2-5, with D possibly called TRBD1 or TRBD2 (5 bases each). Trimming shortened V by 2 bases and J by 4 bases, and 11 bases separated the two germline ends. The CDR3 runs 14 residues. In DNA, the CDR3 is TGTGCCAGCAGTTTATTGAAGGGGAGAGAGACCCAGTACTTC. Protein product: CASSLLKGRETQYF.

This clonotype was counted only a few times. The J gene is TRBJ2-7, the V gene TRBV9; D possibly uses TRBD1 or TRBD2 (5 bases each). This CDR3 has 15 amino acids. The ends were cut back, 4 bases at V and 2 bases at J, with 16 bases in the middle. Per the germline V gene, CDR1 is SGDLS and CDR2 is YYNGEE. CDR3 bases: TGTGCCAGCAGCCCCCCCGGGACGGGTGCCTACGAGCAGTACTTC. Translation gives CASSPPGTGAYEQYF.